This TCR beta chain came from a study of radiation and T cells in renal cell carcinoma. Produced via immunoSEQ multiplex PCR; TCRdb's table is partial and in-frame only. This sample has over 120,000 clones; around nine tenths occur once, and the top ten carry more than 10%. Germline trimming cut 5 bases from V and 0 bases from J; bases unmatched to any gene: 13. CDR3 length: 18 amino acids. Germline V gene sequence: CDR1 SGHVS, CDR2 FQNEAQ. The time point is: baseline pretreatment blood. The treatment here: 15 Gy SBRT to primary tumor, nephrectomy 4 weeks later. Serial blood draws occurred at baseline and 2 and 4 weeks post-SBRT. This renal cell carcinoma was of the clear cell type. General study findings and limits: Top tumor clonotypes rose in blood 2 weeks post-radiation, then contracted.

Turning to this clone: Its antigen is currently unknown.

V usage is TRBV7-8 and J usage is TRBJ1-2; TRBD1 aligns across 9 bases. The receptor's source is a woman in her fifties or sixties with renal cell carcinoma. The starting material was blood, obtained from a patient whose treatment included radiotherapy and nephrectomy. CDR3 nucleotide sequence: TGTGCCAGCAGCCATTCGAGGGGACAGGGCTACGCTAACTATGGCTACACCTTC. Translation: CASSHSRGQGYANYGYTF.